These T cell receptor beta chains were read from a single sample in a study of graft-versus-host responses after intestinal transplantation. Here immunoSEQ multiplex PCR was the method, and the copy in TCRdb shows in-frame clones only, minus some. Here the sample spans 96,000 or so clones, 92% being singletons. The antigens these receptors bind are not known. The sequencing here drew on unstimulated CD4+ T cells sorted from spleen or lymph node cells, taken before intestinal transplant. These receptors came from a human donor who received an intestinal transplant. CDR3s include the opening cysteine and the closing phenylalanine or tryptophan. The order of the fields is V gene, J gene, D gene, clone size, CDR3 protein, CDR3 DNA. The D gene is left open where the match is weak. Clone size is stated in some rows and not others, as once, few, many or a class when expanded.

v_call: TRBV6-6; j_call: TRBJ2-7; d_call: TRBD2; clone_size: .; cdr3_aa: CASSYSSSGRNHEQYF; cdr3_nt: TGTGCCAGCAGTTACTCGAGTAGCGGGAGGAACCACGAGCAGTACTTC
v_call: TRBV6-1; j_call: TRBJ1-3; d_call: .; clone_size: few; cdr3_aa: CASSRSGNTIYF; cdr3_nt: TGTGCCAGCAGCAGGTCTGGAAACACCATATATTTT
v_call: TRBV7-2; j_call: TRBJ1-1; d_call: .; clone_size: .; cdr3_aa: CASSFRQGNTEAFF; cdr3_nt: TGTGCCAGCAGCTTCAGGCAGGGAAACACTGAAGCTTTCTTT
v_call: TRBV14; j_call: TRBJ1-2; d_call: .; clone_size: .; cdr3_aa: CASSLLEGYGYTF; cdr3_nt: TGTGCCAGCAGCCTCCTGGAGGGGTATGGCTACACCTTC
v_call: TRBV6-1; j_call: TRBJ1-2; d_call: TRBD1; clone_size: .; cdr3_aa: CASTPAGGIYGYTF; cdr3_nt: TGTGCCAGCACCCCAGCAGGGGGCATCTATGGCTACACCTTC
v_call: TRBV13; j_call: TRBJ1-1; d_call: .; clone_size: .; cdr3_aa: CASSLFRVNTEAFF; cdr3_nt: TGTGCCAGCAGCTTATTCAGGGTGAACACTGAAGCTTTCTTT
v_call: TRBV7-9; j_call: TRBJ1-6; d_call: TRBD1; clone_size: .; cdr3_aa: CASSGDRSSPLHF; cdr3_nt: TGTGCCAGCAGCGGGGACAGAAGCTCACCCCTCCACTTT
v_call: TRBV5-1; j_call: TRBJ2-3; d_call: TRBD2; clone_size: .; cdr3_aa: CASKIRGETGGTQYF; cdr3_nt: TGCGCCAGCAAGATCCGGGGGGAGACTGGGGGTACGCAGTATTTT
v_call: TRBV9; j_call: TRBJ2-7; d_call: .; clone_size: .; cdr3_aa: CASSVGPGSHYEQYF; cdr3_nt: TGTGCCAGCAGCGTAGGCCCCGGGAGCCACTACGAGCAGTACTTC
v_call: TRBV15; j_call: TRBJ1-1; d_call: .; clone_size: .; cdr3_aa: CATSREGRGLRNTEAFF; cdr3_nt: TGTGCCACCAGCAGAGAGGGTCGAGGGCTTAGGAACACTGAAGCTTTCTTT
v_call: TRBV4-2; j_call: TRBJ2-7; d_call: TRBD1; clone_size: .; cdr3_aa: CASSPAGTGGEQYF; cdr3_nt: TGTGCCAGCAGCCCAGCCGGGACAGGGGGCGAGCAGTACTTC
v_call: TRBV4-1; j_call: TRBJ1-1; d_call: .; clone_size: .; cdr3_aa: CASSGGRGTGLMNTEAFF; cdr3_nt: TGCGCCAGCAGCGGAGGCCGGGGCACGGGACTTATGAACACTGAAGCTTTCTTT
v_call: TRBV9; j_call: TRBJ2-1; d_call: .; clone_size: .; cdr3_aa: CASSVAGMPGEQFF; cdr3_nt: TGTGCCAGCAGCGTAGCTGGAATGCCGGGTGAGCAGTTCTTC
v_call: TRBV4-1; j_call: TRBJ2-2; d_call: TRBD2; clone_size: .; cdr3_aa: CASSHSGTRVNTGELFF; cdr3_nt: TGCGCCAGCAGCCACTCGGGGACTAGAGTTAACACCGGGGAGCTGTTTTTT
v_call: TRBV7-9; j_call: TRBJ1-1; d_call: TRBD1; clone_size: .; cdr3_aa: CASSLGTGLNTEAFF; cdr3_nt: TGTGCCAGCAGCTTAGGGACAGGTTTGAACACTGAAGCTTTCTTT
v_call: TRBV5-1; j_call: TRBJ2-7; d_call: .; clone_size: .; cdr3_aa: CASSPKTLHEQYF; cdr3_nt: TGCGCCAGCAGCCCCAAAACTCTCCACGAGCAGTACTTC
v_call: TRBV11-2; j_call: TRBJ2-7; d_call: TRBD1; clone_size: .; cdr3_aa: CASSPTGGAASYEQYF; cdr3_nt: TGTGCCAGCAGCCCGACAGGGGGCGCGGCATCCTACGAGCAGTACTTC
v_call: TRBV6-6; j_call: TRBJ2-1; d_call: TRBD2; clone_size: .; cdr3_aa: CASRSGGAPNEQFF; cdr3_nt: TGTGCCAGCAGGTCGGGGGGGGCCCCCAATGAGCAGTTCTTC
v_call: TRBV2; j_call: TRBJ2-3; d_call: .; clone_size: .; cdr3_aa: CASKGRASLIDTQYF; cdr3_nt: TGTGCCAGCAAAGGGCGGGCGAGTTTGATAGATACGCAGTATTTT
v_call: TRBV9; j_call: TRBJ2-2; d_call: TRBD2; clone_size: .; cdr3_aa: CASSPRLAAFPGELFF; cdr3_nt: TGTGCCAGCAGCCCTCGACTAGCGGCCTTCCCCGGGGAGCTGTTTTTT
v_call: TRBV19; j_call: TRBJ2-7; d_call: TRBD2; clone_size: .; cdr3_aa: CASSMPETSGRVQYF; cdr3_nt: TGTGCCAGTAGTATGCCGGAGACTAGCGGGAGAGTGCAGTACTTC
v_call: TRBV7-8; j_call: TRBJ1-2; d_call: TRBD1; clone_size: once; cdr3_aa: CASSPKHDRGDPYGYTF; cdr3_nt: TGTGCCAGCAGCCCAAAACATGACAGGGGTGATCCCTATGGCTACACCTTC
v_call: TRBV27; j_call: TRBJ2-1; d_call: .; clone_size: .; cdr3_aa: CASSSRLEDYNEQFF; cdr3_nt: TGTGCCAGCAGTTCGAGACTAGAAGATTACAATGAGCAGTTCTTC
v_call: TRBV21-1; j_call: TRBJ2-7; d_call: .; clone_size: .; cdr3_aa: CASSICPSPSEQYF; cdr3_nt: TGTGCCAGCAGCATTTGTCCCTCCCCCAGCGAGCAGTACTTC
v_call: TRBV5-1; j_call: TRBJ2-1; d_call: TRBD2; clone_size: .; cdr3_aa: CASSSGTSGRLPFF; cdr3_nt: TGCGCCAGCAGCTCCGGGACTAGCGGGAGATTGCCGTTCTTC
v_call: TRBV10-1; j_call: TRBJ2-3; d_call: .; clone_size: .; cdr3_aa: CASQLGGAPDTQYF; cdr3_nt: TGCGCCAGCCAGCTTGGGGGGGCCCCAGATACGCAGTATTTT
v_call: TRBV7-9; j_call: TRBJ2-5; d_call: TRBD2; clone_size: .; cdr3_aa: CASSLVLGRETQYF; cdr3_nt: TGTGCCAGCAGCTTAGTGCTCGGGAGGGAGACCCAGTACTTC
v_call: TRBV18; j_call: TRBJ2-3; d_call: .; clone_size: .; cdr3_aa: CASSPPSQSTDTQYF; cdr3_nt: TGTGCCAGCTCACCACCGTCGCAGAGCACAGATACGCAGTATTTT